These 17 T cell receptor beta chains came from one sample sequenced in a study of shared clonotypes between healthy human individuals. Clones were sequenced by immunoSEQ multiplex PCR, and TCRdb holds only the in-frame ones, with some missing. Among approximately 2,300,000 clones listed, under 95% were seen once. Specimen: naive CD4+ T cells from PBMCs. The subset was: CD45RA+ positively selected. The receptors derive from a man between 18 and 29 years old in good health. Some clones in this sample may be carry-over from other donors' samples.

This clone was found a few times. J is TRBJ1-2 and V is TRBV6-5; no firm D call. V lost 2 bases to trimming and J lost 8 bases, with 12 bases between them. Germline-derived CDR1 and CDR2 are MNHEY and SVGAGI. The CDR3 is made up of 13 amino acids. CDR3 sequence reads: CASSYVGAMGYTF. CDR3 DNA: TGTGCCAGCAGTTACGTTGGTGCTATGGGCTACACCTTC.

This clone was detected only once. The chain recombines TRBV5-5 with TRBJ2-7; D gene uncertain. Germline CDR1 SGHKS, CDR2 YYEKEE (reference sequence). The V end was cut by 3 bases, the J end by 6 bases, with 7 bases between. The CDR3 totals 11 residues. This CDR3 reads CASSWALEQYF. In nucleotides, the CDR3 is TGTGCCAGCAGCTGGGCGCTCGAGCAGTACTTC.

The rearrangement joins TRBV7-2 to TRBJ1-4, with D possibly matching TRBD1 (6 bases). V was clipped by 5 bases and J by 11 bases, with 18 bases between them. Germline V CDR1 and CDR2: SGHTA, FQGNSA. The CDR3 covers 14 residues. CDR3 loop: CASSRGAGESKLFF. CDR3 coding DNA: TGTGCCAGCAGCCGAGGGGCAGGGGAGAGCAAACTGTTTTTT. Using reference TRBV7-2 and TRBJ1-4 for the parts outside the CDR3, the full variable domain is GAGVSQSPSNKVTEKGKDVELRCDPISGHTALYWYRQSLGQGLEFLIYFQGNSAPDKSGLPSDRFSAERTGGSVSTLTIQRTQQEDSAVYLCASSRGAGESKLFFGSGTQLSVL.

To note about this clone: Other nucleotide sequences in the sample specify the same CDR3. CDR3 nucleotide sequence: TGCGCCAGCAGCCCCGGGACAGGGCAAGAGACCCAGTACTTC. It specifies CASSPGTGQETQYF. V and J are TRBV5-1 and TRBJ2-5, with 9 bases matching TRBD1. There are 14 residues in the CDR3. CDR1 is SGHRS and CDR2 is YFSETQ in the germline V gene. V shed 4 bases and J 2 bases; nucleotides not matched to a gene: 3.

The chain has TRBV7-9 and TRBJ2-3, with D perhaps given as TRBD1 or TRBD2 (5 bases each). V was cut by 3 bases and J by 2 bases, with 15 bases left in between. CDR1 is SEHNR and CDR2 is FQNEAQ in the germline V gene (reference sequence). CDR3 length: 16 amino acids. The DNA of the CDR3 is TGTGCCAGCAGCTTGTCGTGGGACGGTCCCACAGATACGCAGTATTTT. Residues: CASSLSWDGPTDTQYF.

This CDR3 reads CASSLPTGTGAYEQYF. DNA of the CDR3: TGTGCCAGCAGCTTACCCACCGGGACAGGAGCCTACGAGCAGTACTTC. The V and J genes are TRBV11-2 and TRBJ2-7; 8 bases agree with TRBD1. This CDR3 contains 16 residues. Per the germline V gene, CDR1 is SGHAT and CDR2 is FQNNGV. V was pared by 2 bases and J by 2 bases, with 8 bases of the junction left unmatched.

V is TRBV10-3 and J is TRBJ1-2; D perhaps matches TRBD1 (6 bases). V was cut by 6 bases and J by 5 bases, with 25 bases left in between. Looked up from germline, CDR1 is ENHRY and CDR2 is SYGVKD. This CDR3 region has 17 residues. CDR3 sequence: CAISVGPGGAAGYGYTF. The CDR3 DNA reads TGTGCCATCAGCGTTGGACCCGGGGGCGCAGCAGGGTATGGCTACACCTTC.

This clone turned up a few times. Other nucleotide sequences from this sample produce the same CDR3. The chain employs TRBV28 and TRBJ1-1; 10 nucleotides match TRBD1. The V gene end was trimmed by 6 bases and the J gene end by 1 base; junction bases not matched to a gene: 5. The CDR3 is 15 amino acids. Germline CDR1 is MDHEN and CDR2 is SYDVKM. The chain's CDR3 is CASSLGQGGNTEAFF. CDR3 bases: TGTGCCAGCAGCCTAGGACAGGGGGGGAACACTGAAGCTTTCTTT.

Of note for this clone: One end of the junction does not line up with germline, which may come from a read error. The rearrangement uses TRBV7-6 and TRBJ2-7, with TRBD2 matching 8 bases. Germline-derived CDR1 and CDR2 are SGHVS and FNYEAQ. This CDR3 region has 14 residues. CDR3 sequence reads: CASSFSGGDYEQYF. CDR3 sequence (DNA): TGTGCCAGCAGCTTTTCCGGGGGGGATTACGAACAGTACTTC.

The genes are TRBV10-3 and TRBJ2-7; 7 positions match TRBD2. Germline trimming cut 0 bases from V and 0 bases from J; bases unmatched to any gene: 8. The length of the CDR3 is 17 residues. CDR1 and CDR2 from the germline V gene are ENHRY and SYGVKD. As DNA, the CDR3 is TGTGCCATCAGTGAGTCGGTAGTGCCTAGCGGCTCCTACGAGCAGTACTTC. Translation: CAISESVVPSGSYEQYF.

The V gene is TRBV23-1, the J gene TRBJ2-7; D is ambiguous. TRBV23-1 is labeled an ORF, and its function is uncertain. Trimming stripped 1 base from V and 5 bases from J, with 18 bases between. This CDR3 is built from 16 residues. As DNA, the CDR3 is TGCGCCAGCAGTCAATGGTCGCTGGCCACAGAGCACGAGCAGTACTTC. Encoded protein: CASSQWSLATEHEQYF.

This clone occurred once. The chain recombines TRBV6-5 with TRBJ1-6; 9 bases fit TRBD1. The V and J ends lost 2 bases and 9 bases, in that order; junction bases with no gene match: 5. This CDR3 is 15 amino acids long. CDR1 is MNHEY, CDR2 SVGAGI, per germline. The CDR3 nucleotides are TGTGCCAGCAGTTACAAGGGACAGGGTGGTTCACCCCTCCACTTT. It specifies CASSYKGQGGSPLHF.

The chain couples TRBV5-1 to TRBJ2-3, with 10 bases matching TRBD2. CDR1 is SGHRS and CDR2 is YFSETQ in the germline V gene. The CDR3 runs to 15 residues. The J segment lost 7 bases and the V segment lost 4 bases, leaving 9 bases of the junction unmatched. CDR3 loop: CASSDPSGSWNTQYF. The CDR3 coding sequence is TGCGCCAGCAGCGACCCTAGCGGGAGTTGGAATACGCAGTATTTT.

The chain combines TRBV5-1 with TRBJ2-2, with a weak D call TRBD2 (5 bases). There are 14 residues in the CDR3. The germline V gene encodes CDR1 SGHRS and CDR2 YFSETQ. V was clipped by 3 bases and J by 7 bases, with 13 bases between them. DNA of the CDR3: TGCGCCAGCAGCTCCTTACTTGGGAGCGGGGAGCTGTTTTTT. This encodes CASSSLLGSGELFF.

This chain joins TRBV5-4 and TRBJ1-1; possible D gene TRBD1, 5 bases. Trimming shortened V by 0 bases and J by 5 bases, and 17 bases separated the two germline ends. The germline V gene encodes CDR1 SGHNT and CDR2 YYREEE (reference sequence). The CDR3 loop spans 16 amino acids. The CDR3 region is CASSLDPGRMGTEAFF. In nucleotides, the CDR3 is TGTGCCAGCAGCTTGGATCCGGGGCGGATGGGGACTGAAGCTTTCTTT.

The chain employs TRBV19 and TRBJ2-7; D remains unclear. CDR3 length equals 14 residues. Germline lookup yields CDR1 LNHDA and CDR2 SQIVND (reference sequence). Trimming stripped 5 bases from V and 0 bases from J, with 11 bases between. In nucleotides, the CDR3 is TGTGCCAGTAGTCCCTACCGGGCCTCCTACGAGCAGTACTTC. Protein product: CASSPYRASYEQYF.

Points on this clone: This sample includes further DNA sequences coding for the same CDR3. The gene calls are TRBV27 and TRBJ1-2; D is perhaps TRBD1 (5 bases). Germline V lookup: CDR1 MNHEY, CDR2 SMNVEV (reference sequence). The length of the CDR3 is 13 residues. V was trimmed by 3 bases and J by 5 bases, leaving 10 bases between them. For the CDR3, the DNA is TGTGCCAGCAGTTTCGGGCAGGGTTATGGCTACACCTTC. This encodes CASSFGQGYGYTF.